A selection of T cell receptor beta chains follows, all from one sample in a study of T-cell memory formation after mild COVID-19. One entry per CDR3 protein results from TCRdb running MiXCR on the 5' RACE reads. The sample has a few hundred thousand distinct CDR3 sequences; over 8.5% are singletons. Sequencing was carried out using PBMCs or a T cell subset sorted from them (not recorded which). The receptors shown here come from a man aged 18 to 29 who had mild COVID-19 (a few samples of this study predate the infection). Cell type and time point are not known. Both conserved end residues are part of each CDR3. The D gene is left open where the match is weak. Not every row has a clone size; where given, it reads once, few, many or a size class.

cdr3_nt cdr3_aa j_call d_call v_call clone_size
TGTGCCAGCAGCGTAGGAGGTGGTCCAAGCTCAGATACGCAGTATTTT CASSVGGGPSSDTQYF TRBJ2-3 NA TRBV9 many
TGTGCCAGCAGGGGCAGACCCTATCAGCCCCAGCATTTT CASRGRPYQPQHF TRBJ1-5 NA TRBV27 few
TGCAGTGCGCCAAGGGACAGGGGTGGAGAGCAGTTCTTC CSAPRDRGGEQFF TRBJ2-1 TRBD1 TRBV20-1 few
TGTGCCAGCAGGACTAGCGGGAGCACAGATACGCAGTATTTT CASRTSGSTDTQYF TRBJ2-3 TRBD2 TRBV6-2/TRBV6-3 few
TGTGCCAGCAGCCCTTCGGGACAGATTAATAATTCACCCCTCCACTTT CASSPSGQINNSPLHF TRBJ1-6 TRBD1 TRBV6-5 few
TGTGATACCCAACTTCGGGGGTTTAACTATGGCTACACCTTC CDTQLRGFNYGYTF TRBJ1-2 NA TRBV21-1 few
TGCAGCGTCCCCGATTCCGGTAGCTATGGCTACACCTTC CSVPDSGSYGYTF TRBJ1-2 NA TRBV29-1 few
TGCGCCAGCAGCCAGAACTACGAGCAGTACTTC CASSQNYEQYF TRBJ2-7 NA TRBV4-1 many
TGCGCCAGCAGCTTGGGGGTTATCAGTGCCGGGACAGGGAGGACTGAAGCTTTCTTT CASSLGVISAGTGRTEAFF TRBJ1-1 TRBD1 TRBV5-1 many
TGTGCCAGCAGCTCCCTGGACAGGGGGGCGGGTGAGCAGTTCTTC CASSSLDRGAGEQFF TRBJ2-1 TRBD1 TRBV6-6 NA
TGTGCCAGCAGCCAACCTGGACTTCAATACAATGAGCAGTTCTTC CASSQPGLQYNEQFF TRBJ2-1 NA TRBV4-2 few
TGCGCCAGCAGCTTGGGTGACAGGGATTGGGAAAAACTGTTTTTT CASSLGDRDWEKLFF TRBJ1-4 TRBD1 TRBV5-1 few
TGTGCCAGCAGCCAAGCTAGCGGGGGGGCTCCAGATACGCAGTATTTT CASSQASGGAPDTQYF TRBJ2-3 TRBD2 TRBV4-2 few
TGTGCCATCAGTGAACCTTTTAGTAGGGGGGCTAGCACAGATACGCAGTATTTT CAISEPFSRGASTDTQYF TRBJ2-3 NA TRBV10-3 few
TGTGCCAGCAGTCCCAGCACAGGGGGCGAGACCCAGTACTTC CASSPSTGGETQYF TRBJ2-5 TRBD1 TRBV27 few
TGTGCCACCAGTGCGTCGAGCGGGGGTCGCTGGGGTGAGCAGTTCTTC CATSASSGGRWGEQFF TRBJ2-1 TRBD2 TRBV24-1 few
TGCGCCAGCAGCTTCGGGTCTGTGGAGGGCTACACCTTC CASSFGSVEGYTF TRBJ1-2 NA TRBV5-1 NA
TGTGCCAGCAGTGGGACCGGGACAGGGATAACTTGGGCGCAGTATTTT CASSGTGTGITWAQYF TRBJ2-3 TRBD1 TRBV25-1 few
TGTGCCAGCAGCCGACCGGGACAGGACTACGAGCAGTACTTC CASSRPGQDYEQYF TRBJ2-7 TRBD1 TRBV14 NA
TGCAGTGTTACAGAAGCCTTGGACCCCTACGAGCAGTACTTC CSVTEALDPYEQYF TRBJ2-7 NA TRBV20-1 many
TGTGCCAGCAGCGCCCGGTGGGGGGAGACCCAGTACTTC CASSARWGETQYF TRBJ2-5 NA TRBV7-2 few
TGTGCCAGCAGCGCAATCACGTTGAGGGGCTACGAGCAGTACTTC CASSAITLRGYEQYF TRBJ2-7 NA TRBV9 few
TGTGCCAGCAGCTTCCGGGACAGAGCGAACACCGGGGAGCTGTTTTTT CASSFRDRANTGELFF TRBJ2-2 TRBD1 TRBV9 many
TGTGCCAGCAGCTACGACAGTAGCAATCAGCCCCAGCATTTT CASSYDSSNQPQHF TRBJ1-5 NA TRBV9 many
TGTGCCTGGGGGTCGGAGACTGAAGCTTTCTTT CAWGSETEAFF TRBJ1-1 NA TRBV30 many
TGTGCCAGCAGTGCCCGCGACTCATCCTACAATGAGCAGTTCTTC CASSARDSSYNEQFF TRBJ2-1 NA TRBV6-2/TRBV6-3 NA
TGTGCCACCAGTGATTCCGGACAGGGGAGGGGGGATGAGCAGTTCTTC CATSDSGQGRGDEQFF TRBJ2-1 TRBD1 TRBV24-1 NA
TGTGCCAGCAGACCTCTTGGGGGGGCGATCAATGAGCAGTTCTTC CASRPLGGAINEQFF TRBJ2-1 NA TRBV12-3/TRBV12-4 many
TGTGCCAGCAGCTCCGGACTAGCGGGGGGGCAAAATGAGCAGTTCTTC CASSSGLAGGQNEQFF TRBJ2-1 TRBD2 TRBV9 many
TGTGCCAGCAGCGTAGTGGGTCATGGGGCCAACGTCCTGACTTTC CASSVVGHGANVLTF TRBJ2-6 NA TRBV9 few
TGTGCCAGCAGCCTACAGGTGGGGGTGAACACTGAAGCTTTCTTT CASSLQVGVNTEAFF TRBJ1-1 NA TRBV7-9 few
TGTGCCAGCAGTATTAACCTGGTCTACGAGCAGTACTTC CASSINLVYEQYF TRBJ2-7 NA TRBV27 many
TGTGCCAGCAGCTTGGGATTCTACGGGGAGCTGTTTTTT CASSLGFYGELFF TRBJ2-2 NA TRBV7-3 few
TGTGCCAGCAGACCCCCGGGACTAGCCGAGCAGTTCTTC CASRPPGLAEQFF TRBJ2-1 TRBD2 TRBV6-2/TRBV6-3 NA
TGTGCCAGCAGTGCTACAGGGGCAACGGAAGCTTTCTTT CASSATGATEAFF TRBJ1-1 TRBD1 TRBV25-1 few
TGTGCCAGCAGGACGAAGGCGGGACAGGGGGCCTACAATGAGCAGTTCTTC CASRTKAGQGAYNEQFF TRBJ2-1 TRBD1 TRBV28 NA
TGCGCCAGCAGCCAAGAATGGCGGCAGGGGGTGTTCGGTGAGCAGTTCTTC CASSQEWRQGVFGEQFF TRBJ2-1 TRBD1 TRBV4-1 few
TGTGCCAGCACCTCGTATACAGCGAACACCGGGGAGCTGTTTTTT CASTSYTANTGELFF TRBJ2-2 NA TRBV12-3/TRBV12-4 NA
TGCGCCAGCAGCTTGGATAGGCCCCGGGAGCTGTTTTTT CASSLDRPRELFF TRBJ2-2 NA TRBV5-1 few
TGTGCCAGCAGTTACGAGCGTACCTATGGCTACACCTTC CASSYERTYGYTF TRBJ1-2 NA TRBV6-2/TRBV6-3 NA
TGTGCAACTCTAGAGCGGGGGGGGCTCCAGTTCTTC CATLERGGLQFF TRBJ2-1 TRBD2 TRBV12-3/TRBV12-4 few
TGTGCCAGCAGCGCCGTGGGAGGGGTTAGCCAAGAGACCCAGTACTTC CASSAVGGVSQETQYF TRBJ2-5 TRBD2 TRBV7-2 many
TGCAGCGTCCGAGACAGGGCCGAGCAGTACTTC CSVRDRAEQYF TRBJ2-7 TRBD1 TRBV29-1 few
TGCAGCGTTGGGACAGGGTACGAGCAGTACTTC CSVGTGYEQYF TRBJ2-7 TRBD1 TRBV29-1 NA
TGTGCCAGCAGCGACAAAGACGAGCAGTACTTC CASSDKDEQYF TRBJ2-7 NA TRBV7-8 NA
TGTGCCAGCCGCATAATTACAGGGTACACTGAAGCTTTCTTT CASRIITGYTEAFF TRBJ1-1 NA TRBV7-2 many
TGTGCCAGCAGCTTAAGGTTGTGGGGTCCCTACGAGCAGTACTTC CASSLRLWGPYEQYF TRBJ2-7 NA TRBV7-8 few
TGCGCCAGCAGCCAAGATTGGCCCGAGCGGGGGCTGAACACAGATACGCAGTATTTT CASSQDWPERGLNTDTQYF TRBJ2-3 TRBD2 TRBV4-3 many
TGCAGTGCTAGCCTCCTCGGACAGGGGAACTATGGCTACACCTTC CSASLLGQGNYGYTF TRBJ1-2 TRBD1 TRBV20-1 few
TGTGCCAGCACCCGGATAGGGACGGCGGGCTACAATGAGCAGTTCTTC CASTRIGTAGYNEQFF TRBJ2-1 NA TRBV2 few
TGCGCCAGCAGCTTGGGGTTAGCGGCCTACAATGAGCAGTTCTTC CASSLGLAAYNEQFF TRBJ2-1 NA TRBV5-1 few
TGTGCCAGCAGTTACCTTGTCTCAAATTCACCCCTCCACTTT CASSYLVSNSPLHF TRBJ1-6 NA TRBV6-6 once
TGTGCCACCAGAGGAGGGGCCGACACCGGGGAGCTGTTTTTT CATRGGADTGELFF TRBJ2-2 NA TRBV10-3 NA
TGTGCCAGCAGTTACGACGGGGGGGAGCAGTTCTTC CASSYDGGEQFF TRBJ2-1 TRBD2 TRBV6-6 NA